One TCR beta chain is described in this entry. Per the original data handling: It was from reference gene primer amplification that nucleated cell counts were estimated. Using immunoSEQ multiplex PCR, the repertoire was profiled, and TCRdb retains in-frame clones only, with some absent. V, J and clone size derive from that table, while D and trimming were established from the DNA sequence. The sample includes some 74,000 clones, around 86% seen only once; the top ten take around 6.7%. The data belong to a study of blood T cell repertoires in COVID-19. Study information: T cells, B-cell-depleted T cells, or PBMCs supplied cDNA or gDNA.

Trimming left V 3 bases short and J 0 bases short, with 17 bases between. In germline, CDR1 is LGHNA, CDR2 YSLEER. The CDR3 is 17 residues long. This receptor was obtained from a man aged 45 to 65 with active COVID-19. Sequencing input: peripheral blood. This rearrangement joins TRBV4-3 to TRBJ1-1, with D unresolved. The DNA for the CDR3 is TGCGCCAGCAGCCAGCGGTTCGAGTCGAACATGAACACTGAAGCTTTCTTT. It yields the protein CASSQRFESNMNTEAFF.